These 20 T cell receptor beta chains came from one sample sequenced in a study of blood T cells in healthy people across ages. Primers used in a second PCR of about 6 to 11 cycles were a sample-barcoded 5' primer and a J-beta primer mix. Each CDR3 protein is one row after TCRdb ran MiXCR on the 5' RACE reads. The sample has 910,000 or so distinct CDR3 sequences, roughly 50% seen once. Sample: blood. Receptors originate from a woman aged 55-75 years in good health.

The genes are TRBV12-3 or TRBV12-4 and TRBJ2-5, with TRBD2 matching over 9 bases. This CDR3 is 12 amino acids long. V lost 9 bases and J lost 5; bases outside the gene matches: 4. Here the CDR3 reads CASGGRAETQYF. The DNA of the CDR3 is TGTGCCAGTGGCGGGAGGGCTGAGACCCAGTACTTC.

To note about this clonotype: A read error may explain this, as a much larger clone is one base away. The chain joins TRBV21-1 to TRBJ2-7; the table's D gene call, TRBD2, was not cross checked with the DNA. The last part of the DNA fits TRBJ2-5 better; the J call may be wrong. TRBV21-1 constitutes a pseudogene. The CDR3 length is 16 residues. The CDR3 DNA sequence: TGTGCCAGCAGCTGGGGGTGGGGCCTTTTCCAAGAGACCCAGTACTTC. Translated, it gives CASSWGWGLFQETQYF.

A few counts support this clonotype. The chain is built from TRBV29-1 and TRBJ2-1, with no clear D. V was cut by 1 base and J by 2 bases, with 18 bases left in between. CDR1 and CDR2 (germline): SQVTM, ANQGSEA. There are 17 residues in the CDR3. CDR3 in amino acids: CSVEGHLLLETYNEQFF. The CDR3 bases are TGCAGCGTTGAAGGGCATTTACTCCTTGAGACCTACAATGAGCAGTTCTTC.

This rearrangement joins TRBV6-6 to TRBJ1-4; perhaps TRBD1 as D (6 bases). Trimming removed 3 bases at V and 2 bases at J, with 16 bases between. This CDR3 comprises 17 residues. CDR1 MNHNY and CDR2 SVGAGI come from the germline V gene (reference sequence). The CDR3 DNA follows: TGTGCCAGCAGTTATCGGCAGGGGATCACGACTAATGAAAAACTGTTTTTT. Translating gives CASSYRQGITTNEKLFF.

The chain carries TRBV30 and TRBJ2-2; D gene unclear. Germline V gene lookup returns CDR1 GTSNPN and CDR2 SVGIG (reference sequence). V lost 0 bases, J lost 5 bases, and 10 bases lay in between. The CDR3 totals 14 residues. The CDR3 DNA reads TGTGCCTGGAGTGTAGGCGAATTGACCGGGGAGCTGTTTTTT. Protein: CAWSVGELTGELFF.

This clonotype was recorded a few times. The genes are TRBV12-3 or TRBV12-4 and TRBJ1-5, with 7 bases fitting TRBD1. The CDR3 spans 15 residues. The trim removed 6 bases at V and 2 bases at J, leaving 7 bases unmatched. The CDR3 here is CASRANRGGNQPQHF. The CDR3 DNA reads TGTGCCAGCAGAGCCAACAGGGGTGGCAATCAGCCCCAGCATTTT.

The rearrangement joins TRBV29-1 to TRBJ2-7; 9 bases align to TRBD1. The germline V gene encodes CDR1 SQVTM and CDR2 ANQGSEA. V shed 8 bases, J shed 1 base, and the junction held 9 bases outside the gene matches. CDR3 size: 14 residues. The CDR3 loop reads CSPPGQGRSYEQYF. DNA for the CDR3: TGCAGCCCCCCGGGACAGGGACGTTCCTACGAGCAGTACTTC.

The CDR3: CATSIAGPSTDTQYF. Written as DNA, the CDR3 is TGTGCCACCTCGATAGCGGGGCCCAGCACAGATACGCAGTATTTT. This chain uses TRBV24-1 with TRBJ2-3, with TRBD2 matching over 8 bases. Unmatched junction bases numbered 7, after V lost 9 bases and J lost 0 bases. Germline lookup yields CDR1 KGHDR and CDR2 SFDVKD. This CDR3 is built from 15 residues.

Points on this clonotype: A read error may be the cause here, since a much bigger clone is one base away. The chain uses TRBV5-1 and TRBJ2-2, with D perhaps matching TRBD1 (6 bases). Germline V CDR1 and CDR2: SGHRS, YFSETQ. V gave up 4 bases and J gave up 5 bases, with 15 bases separating them. The length of the CDR3 is 15 residues. Here the CDR3 DNA reads TGCGCCAGCAGCGGCAGGACAGAGTGGACCGGGGAGCTGTTTTTT. Translation gives CASSGRTEWTGELFF. The whole variable domain, filled in from reference TRBV5-1 and TRBJ2-2, reads KAGVTQTPRYLIKTRGQQVTLSCSPISGHRSVSWYQQTPGQGLQFLFEYFSETQRNKGNFPGRFSGRQFSNSRSEMNVSTLELGDSALYLCASSGRTEWTGELFFGEGSRLTVL.

V and J are TRBV4-1 and TRBJ2-2; the match to TRBD2 covers 10 bases. The CDR3 loop spans 18 amino acids. Germline V gene sequence: CDR1 MGHRA, CDR2 YSYEKL. V lost 1 base to trimming and J lost 4 bases; unmatched junction nucleotides: 9. CDR3 sequence: CASSQGWGVAGGTGELFF. The DNA of the CDR3 is TGCGCCAGCAGCCAAGGTTGGGGCGTAGCGGGAGGCACCGGGGAGCTGTTTTTT.

This clonotype has just one count. This sequence joins TRBV27 and TRBJ2-3; 7 bases map to TRBD2. This CDR3 spans 14 amino acids. CDR1 and CDR2 from the germline V gene are MNHEY and SMNVEV (reference sequence). The J segment lost 2 bases and the V segment lost 10 bases, leaving 9 bases of the junction unmatched. The CDR3 spells CATSGRVPTDTQYF. The CDR3 DNA reads as TGTGCCACCTCAGGGAGGGTCCCCACAGATACGCAGTATTTT.

This clonotype was observed a single time. CDR3 nucleotides: TGTGCCAGCAGCTTACAGCCGGAGGGCACAGATACGCAGTATTTT. Translated: CASSLQPEGTDTQYF. This rearrangement joins TRBV7-6 to TRBJ2-3; D possibly corresponds to TRBD2 (5 bases). Trimming stripped 2 bases from V and 1 base from J, with 10 bases between. Looked up from germline, CDR1 is SGHVS and CDR2 is FNYEAQ. The CDR3 runs 15 residues.

This sequence joins TRBV28 and TRBJ1-4; D is unresolved. V was clipped by 9 bases and J by 6 bases, with 11 bases between them. The CDR3 contains 12 residues. The germline CDR1 and CDR2 sequences are MDHEN and SYDVKM. The CDR3 sequence is CASGPLHEKLFF. The CDR3 DNA is TGTGCCAGTGGACCCCTGCATGAAAAACTGTTTTTT.

The chain combines TRBV5-1 with TRBJ2-7; 9 bases align to TRBD1. CDR1 is SGHRS, CDR2 YFSETQ, per germline. The CDR3 has 16 amino acids. Losses at the gene ends were 5 bases for V and 4 bases for J; bases not matched to a gene: 13. CDR3 nucleotides: TGCGCCAGCAGTTCGGTTGGGGACAGGGTCTTTTACGAGCAGTACTTC. Residues: CASSSVGDRVFYEQYF.

This clonotype was counted a few times. This chain uses TRBV10-3 with TRBJ2-3; 7 bases fit TRBD1. The V and J ends lost 6 bases and 5 bases, in that order; junction bases with no gene match: 8. Looked up from germline, CDR1 is ENHRY and CDR2 is SYGVKD. The CDR3 totals 14 residues. The CDR3 DNA sequence: TGTGCCATCAGACGCCCAGACAGGGAAGATACGCAGTATTTT. Translation: CAIRRPDREDTQYF.

The genes are TRBV6-1 and TRBJ1-5; D ambiguous. Trimming pared 11 bases from V and 2 bases from J, leaving 22 bases between. The CDR3 spans 16 residues. Germline CDR1 is MNHNS and CDR2 is SASEGT. This CDR3 reads CAVRRAGVGGNQPQHF. In DNA form, the CDR3 reads TGTGCCGTCCGAAGAGCGGGAGTGGGTGGCAATCAGCCCCAGCATTTT.

Turning to this clonotype: A junction boundary mismatches the germline segment, possibly from a read error. This chain uses TRBV6-5 with TRBJ2-2; 7 bases are a match to TRBD2. The CDR3 covers 15 residues. The germline V gene encodes CDR1 MNHEY and CDR2 SVGAGI. CDR3 region: CAGRRQGGVTGELFF. The CDR3 DNA follows: TGTGCCGGCAGACGCCAGGGAGGGGTCACCGGGGAGCTGTTTTTT.

This clonotype was detected a few times. The chain carries TRBV7-3 and TRBJ2-1, with TRBD2 matching over 11 bases. The V segment lost 5 bases and the J segment 6 bases; nucleotides outside the gene matches: 6. The CDR3 contains 15 residues. Germline V CDR1 and CDR2: SGHTA, FQGTGA. The DNA of the CDR3 is TGTGCCAGCAGCACCCCTACTAGCGGGAGCAATGAGCAGTTCTTC. It specifies CASSTPTSGSNEQFF.

The V and J genes are TRBV27 and TRBJ2-1, with D maybe TRBD2 (6 bases). This CDR3 region has 16 residues. Germline CDR1 reads MNHEY; CDR2 reads SMNVEV (reference sequence). V was shortened by 0 bases and J by 8 bases, with 17 bases between the two germline ends. CDR3 region: CASSLSLLGGAYEQFF. CDR3 coding DNA: TGTGCCAGCAGTTTATCGCTATTAGGCGGGGCGTATGAGCAGTTCTTC.

The rearrangement joins TRBV25-1 to TRBJ2-7; D may be TRBD1 (5 bases). CDR3 length: 13 residues. From germline, CDR1 is MGHDK and CDR2 SYGVNS. The ends were cut back, 4 bases at V and 3 bases at J, with 10 bases in the middle. CDR3 loop: CASSVRTNYEQYF. CDR3 bases: TGTGCCAGCAGTGTAAGGACAAACTACGAGCAGTACTTC.